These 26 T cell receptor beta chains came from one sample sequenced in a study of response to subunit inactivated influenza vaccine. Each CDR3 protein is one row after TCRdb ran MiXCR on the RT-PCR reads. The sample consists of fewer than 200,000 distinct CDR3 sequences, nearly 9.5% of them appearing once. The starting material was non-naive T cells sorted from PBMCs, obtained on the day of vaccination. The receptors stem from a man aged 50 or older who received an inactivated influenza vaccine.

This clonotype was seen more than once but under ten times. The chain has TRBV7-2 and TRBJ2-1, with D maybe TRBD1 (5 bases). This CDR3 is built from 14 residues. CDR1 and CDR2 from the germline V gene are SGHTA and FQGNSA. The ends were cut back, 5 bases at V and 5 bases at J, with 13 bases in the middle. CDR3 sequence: CASSPARVDNEQFF. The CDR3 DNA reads TGTGCCAGCAGCCCCGCCAGGGTAGACAATGAGCAGTTCTTC. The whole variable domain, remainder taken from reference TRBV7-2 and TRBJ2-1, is GAGVSQSPSNKVTEKGKDVELRCDPISGHTALYWYRQSLGQGLEFLIYFQGNSAPDKSGLPSDRFSAERTGGSVSTLTIQRTQQEDSAVYLCASSPARVDNEQFFGPGTRLTVL.

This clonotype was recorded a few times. The CDR3 bases are TGCAGTGCTTACTCGACTAGCGGCTCCTACGAGCAGTACTTC. Translating gives CSAYSTSGSYEQYF. The rearrangement links TRBV20-1 to TRBJ2-7; TRBD2 matches at 9 bases. This CDR3 region has 14 residues. The V and J ends lost 5 bases and 0 bases, in that order; junction bases with no gene match: 5. Germline V gives CDR1 DFQATT, CDR2 SNEGSKA (reference sequence).

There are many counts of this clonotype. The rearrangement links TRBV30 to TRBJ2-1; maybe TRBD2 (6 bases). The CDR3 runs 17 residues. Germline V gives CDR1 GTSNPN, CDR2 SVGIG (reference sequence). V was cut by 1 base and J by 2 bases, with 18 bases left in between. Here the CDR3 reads CAWSDGGTSGPYNEQFF. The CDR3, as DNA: TGTGCCTGGAGTGATGGTGGGACTTCAGGACCCTACAATGAGCAGTTCTTC.

Here the CDR3 reads CASSGQKNTEAFF. DNA for the CDR3: TGTGCCAGCTCAGGACAGAAGAACACTGAAGCTTTCTTT. This chain uses TRBV18 with TRBJ1-1; a possible D gene is TRBD1 (6 bases). The CDR3 contains 13 residues. V lost 5 bases and J lost 1, with 8 bases in between. Germline CDR1 reads KGHSH; CDR2 reads LQKENI.

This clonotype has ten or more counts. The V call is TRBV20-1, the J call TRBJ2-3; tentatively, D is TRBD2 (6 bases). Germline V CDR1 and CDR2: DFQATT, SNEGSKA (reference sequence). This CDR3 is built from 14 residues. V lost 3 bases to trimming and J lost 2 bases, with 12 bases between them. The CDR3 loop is CSASLGGNTDTQYF. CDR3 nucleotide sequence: TGCAGTGCTAGTTTAGGCGGGAACACAGATACGCAGTATTTT.

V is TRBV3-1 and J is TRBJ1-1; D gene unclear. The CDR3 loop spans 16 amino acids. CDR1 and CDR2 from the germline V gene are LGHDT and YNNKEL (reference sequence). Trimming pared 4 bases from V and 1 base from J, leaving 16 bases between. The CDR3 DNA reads TGTGCCAGCAGCCTCAGTGGTAAGGGAACGAACACTGAAGCTTTCTTT. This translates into CASSLSGKGTNTEAFF.

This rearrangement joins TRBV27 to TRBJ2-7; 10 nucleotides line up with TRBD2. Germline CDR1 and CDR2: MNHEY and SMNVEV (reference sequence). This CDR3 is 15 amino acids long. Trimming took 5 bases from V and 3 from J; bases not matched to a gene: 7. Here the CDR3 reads CASSVIAGGHYEQYF. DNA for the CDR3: TGTGCCAGCAGTGTCATAGCGGGAGGCCACTACGAGCAGTACTTC.

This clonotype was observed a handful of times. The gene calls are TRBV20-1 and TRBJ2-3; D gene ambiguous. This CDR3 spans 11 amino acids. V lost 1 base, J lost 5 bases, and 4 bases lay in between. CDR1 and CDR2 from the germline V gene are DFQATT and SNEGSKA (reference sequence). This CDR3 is CSARVRDTQYF. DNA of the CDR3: TGCAGTGCTAGAGTGAGAGATACGCAGTATTTT.

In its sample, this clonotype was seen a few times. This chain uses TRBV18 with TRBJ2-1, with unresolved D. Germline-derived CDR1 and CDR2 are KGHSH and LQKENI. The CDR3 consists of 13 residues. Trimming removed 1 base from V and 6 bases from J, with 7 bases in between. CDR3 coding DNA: TGTGCCAGCTCACCACAGTCAATCAATGAGCAGTTCTTC. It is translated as CASSPQSINEQFF.

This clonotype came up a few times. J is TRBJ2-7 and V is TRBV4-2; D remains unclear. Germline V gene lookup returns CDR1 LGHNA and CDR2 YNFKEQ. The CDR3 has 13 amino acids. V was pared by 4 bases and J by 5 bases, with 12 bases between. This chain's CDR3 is CASSRDGQDEQYF. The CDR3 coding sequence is TGTGCCAGCAGCCGCGATGGGCAGGACGAGCAGTACTTC.

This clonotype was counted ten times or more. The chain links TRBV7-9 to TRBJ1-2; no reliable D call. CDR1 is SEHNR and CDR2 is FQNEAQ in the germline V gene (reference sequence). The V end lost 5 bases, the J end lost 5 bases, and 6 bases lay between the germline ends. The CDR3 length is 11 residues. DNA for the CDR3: TGTGCCAGCAGCGCAGTTTATGGCTACACCTTC. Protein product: CASSAVYGYTF.

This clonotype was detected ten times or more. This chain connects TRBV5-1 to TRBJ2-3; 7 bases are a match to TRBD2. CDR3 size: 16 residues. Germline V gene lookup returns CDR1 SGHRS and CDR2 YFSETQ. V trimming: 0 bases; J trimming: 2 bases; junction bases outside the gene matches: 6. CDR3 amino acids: CASSLALSGDTDTQYF. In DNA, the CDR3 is TGCGCCAGCAGCTTGGCCCTCAGCGGGGACACAGATACGCAGTATTTT.

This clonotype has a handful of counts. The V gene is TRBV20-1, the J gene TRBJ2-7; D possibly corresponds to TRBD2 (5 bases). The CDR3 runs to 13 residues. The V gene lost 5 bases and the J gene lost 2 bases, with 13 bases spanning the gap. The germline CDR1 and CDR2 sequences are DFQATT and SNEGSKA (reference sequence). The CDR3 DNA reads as TGCAGTGCTTTTCGGACGGGGACCTACGAGCAGTACTTC. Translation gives CSAFRTGTYEQYF.

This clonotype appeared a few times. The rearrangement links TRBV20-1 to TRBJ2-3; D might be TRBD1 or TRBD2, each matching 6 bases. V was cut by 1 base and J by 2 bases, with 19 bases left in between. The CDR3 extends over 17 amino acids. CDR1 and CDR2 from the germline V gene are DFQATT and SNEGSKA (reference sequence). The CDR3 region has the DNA TGCAGTGCTAGAGTAGTCGGGGGCTCTTATGTCACAGATACGCAGTATTTT. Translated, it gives CSARVVGGSYVTDTQYF.

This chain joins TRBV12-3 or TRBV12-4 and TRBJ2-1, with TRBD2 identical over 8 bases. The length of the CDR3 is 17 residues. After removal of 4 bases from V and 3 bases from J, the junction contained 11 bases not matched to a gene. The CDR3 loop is CASSSLRSGSRYNEQFF. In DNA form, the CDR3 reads TGTGCCAGCAGTTCCTTAAGGAGCGGGAGCCGCTACAATGAGCAGTTCTTC.

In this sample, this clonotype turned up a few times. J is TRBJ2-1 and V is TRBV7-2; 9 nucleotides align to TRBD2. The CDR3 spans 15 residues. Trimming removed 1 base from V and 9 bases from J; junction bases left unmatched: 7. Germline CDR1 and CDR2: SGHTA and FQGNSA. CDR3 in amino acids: CASSLGSAGGSEQFF. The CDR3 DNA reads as TGTGCCAGCAGCTTAGGGTCGGCGGGGGGGAGTGAGCAGTTCTTC.

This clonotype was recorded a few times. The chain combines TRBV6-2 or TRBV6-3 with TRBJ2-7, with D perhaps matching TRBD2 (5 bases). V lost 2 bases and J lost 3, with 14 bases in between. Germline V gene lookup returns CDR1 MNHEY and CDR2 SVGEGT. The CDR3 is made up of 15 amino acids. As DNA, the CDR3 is TGTGCCAGCAGTTACGACCCTAGCACGTTCTACGAGCAGTACTTC. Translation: CASSYDPSTFYEQYF.

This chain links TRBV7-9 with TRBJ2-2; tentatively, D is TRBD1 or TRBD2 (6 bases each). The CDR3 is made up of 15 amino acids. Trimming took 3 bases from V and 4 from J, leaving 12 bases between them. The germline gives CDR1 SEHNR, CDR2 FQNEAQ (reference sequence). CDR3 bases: TGTGCCAGCAGCTTGGGGGGACACTTCACCGGGGAGCTGTTTTTT. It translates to CASSLGGHFTGELFF.

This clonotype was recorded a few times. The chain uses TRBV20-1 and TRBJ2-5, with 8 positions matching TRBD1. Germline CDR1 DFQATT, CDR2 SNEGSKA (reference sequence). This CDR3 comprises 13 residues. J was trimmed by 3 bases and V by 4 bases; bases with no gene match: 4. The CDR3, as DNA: TGCAGTGCTATTCAGGGGGCGGAAGAGACCCAGTACTTC. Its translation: CSAIQGAEETQYF.

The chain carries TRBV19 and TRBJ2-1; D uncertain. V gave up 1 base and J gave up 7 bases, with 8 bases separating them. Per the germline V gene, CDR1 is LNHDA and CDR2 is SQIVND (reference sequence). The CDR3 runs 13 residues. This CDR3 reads CASSIAGWNEQFF. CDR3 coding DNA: TGTGCCAGTAGTATAGCGGGTTGGAATGAGCAGTTCTTC.

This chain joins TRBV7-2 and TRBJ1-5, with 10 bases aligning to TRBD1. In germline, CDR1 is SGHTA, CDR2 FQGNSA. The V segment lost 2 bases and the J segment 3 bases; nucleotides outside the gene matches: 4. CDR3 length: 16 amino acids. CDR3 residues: CASSLMGQGTNQPQHF. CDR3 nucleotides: TGTGCCAGCAGCTTAATGGGACAGGGGACCAATCAGCCCCAGCATTTT.

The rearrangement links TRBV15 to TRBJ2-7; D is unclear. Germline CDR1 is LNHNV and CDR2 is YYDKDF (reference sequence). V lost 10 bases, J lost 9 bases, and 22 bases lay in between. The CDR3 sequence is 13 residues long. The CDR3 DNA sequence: TGTGCCATGGGCACCGGTCCCCTCTGCCCGCAGTACTTC. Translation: CAMGTGPLCPQYF. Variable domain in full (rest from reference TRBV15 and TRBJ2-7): DAMVIQNPRYQVTQFGKPVTLSCSQTLNHNVMYWYQQKSSQAPKLLFHYYDKDFNNEADTPDNFQSRRPNTSFCFLDIRSPGLGDTAMYLCAMGTGPLCPQYFGPGTRLTVT.

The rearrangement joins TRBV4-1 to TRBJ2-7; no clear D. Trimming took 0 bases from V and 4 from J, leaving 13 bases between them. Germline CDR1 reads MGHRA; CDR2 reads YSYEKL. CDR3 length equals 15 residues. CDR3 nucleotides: TGCGCCAGCAGCCAAGAGCGGACCTCTCCTTACGAGCAGTACTTC. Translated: CASSQERTSPYEQYF.

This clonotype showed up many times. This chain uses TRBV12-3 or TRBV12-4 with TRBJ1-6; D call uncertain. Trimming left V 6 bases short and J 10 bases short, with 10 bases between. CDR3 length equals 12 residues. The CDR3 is CASSMGGSPLHF. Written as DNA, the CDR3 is TGTGCCAGCAGCATGGGTGGCTCACCCCTCCACTTT.

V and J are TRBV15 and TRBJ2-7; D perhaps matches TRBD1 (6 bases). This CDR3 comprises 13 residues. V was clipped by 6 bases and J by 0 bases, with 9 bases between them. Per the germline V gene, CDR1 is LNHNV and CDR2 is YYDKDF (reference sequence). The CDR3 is CATSNRVSYEQYF. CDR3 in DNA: TGTGCCACCAGTAACAGGGTCTCCTACGAGCAGTACTTC.

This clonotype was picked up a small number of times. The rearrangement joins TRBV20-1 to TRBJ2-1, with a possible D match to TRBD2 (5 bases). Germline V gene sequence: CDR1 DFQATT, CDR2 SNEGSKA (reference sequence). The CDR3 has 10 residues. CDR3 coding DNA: TGCACTGCGGGTGACAATGAGCAGTTCTTC. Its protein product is CTAGDNEQFF.